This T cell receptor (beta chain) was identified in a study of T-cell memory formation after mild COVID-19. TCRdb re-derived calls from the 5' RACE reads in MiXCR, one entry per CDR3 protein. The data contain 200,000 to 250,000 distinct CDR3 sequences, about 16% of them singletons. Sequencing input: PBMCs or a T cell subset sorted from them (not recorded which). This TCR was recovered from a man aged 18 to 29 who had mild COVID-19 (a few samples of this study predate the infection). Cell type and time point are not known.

The CDR3 DNA is TGTGCCAGCAGGGGCACAGGGGGCTCTAATGAAAAACTGTTTTTT. Its protein is CASRGTGGSNEKLFF. This rearrangement joins TRBV7-8 to TRBJ1-4, with 9 bases lining up with TRBD1. The CDR3 has 15 residues. Germline V CDR1 and CDR2: SGHVS, FQNEAQ. Losses at the gene ends were 6 bases for V and 3 bases for J; bases not matched to a gene: 5.